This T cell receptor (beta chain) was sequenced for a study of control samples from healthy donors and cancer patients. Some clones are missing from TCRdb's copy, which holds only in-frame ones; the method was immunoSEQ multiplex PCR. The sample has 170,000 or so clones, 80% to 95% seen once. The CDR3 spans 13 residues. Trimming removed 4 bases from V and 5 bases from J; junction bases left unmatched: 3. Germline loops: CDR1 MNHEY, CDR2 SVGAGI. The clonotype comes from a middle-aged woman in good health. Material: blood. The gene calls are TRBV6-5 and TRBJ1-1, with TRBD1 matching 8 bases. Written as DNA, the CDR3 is TGTGCCAGCAGTTCAACAGGGGGGACTGAAGCTTTCTTT. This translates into CASSSTGGTEAFF.